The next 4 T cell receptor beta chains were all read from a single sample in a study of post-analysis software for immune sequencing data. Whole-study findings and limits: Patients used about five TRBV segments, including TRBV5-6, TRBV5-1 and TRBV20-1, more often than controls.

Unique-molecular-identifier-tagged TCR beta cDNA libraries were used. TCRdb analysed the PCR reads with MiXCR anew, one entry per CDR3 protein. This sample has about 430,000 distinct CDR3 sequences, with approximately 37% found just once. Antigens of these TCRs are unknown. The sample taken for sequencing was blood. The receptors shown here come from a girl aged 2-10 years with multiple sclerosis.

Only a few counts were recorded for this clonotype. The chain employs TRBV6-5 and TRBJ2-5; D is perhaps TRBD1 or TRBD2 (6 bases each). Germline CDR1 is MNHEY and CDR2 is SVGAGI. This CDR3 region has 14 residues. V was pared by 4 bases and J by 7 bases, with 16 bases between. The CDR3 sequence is CASSSPGHSGTQYF. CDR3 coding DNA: TGTGCCAGCAGTTCTCCGGGACATAGCGGGACCCAGTACTTC.

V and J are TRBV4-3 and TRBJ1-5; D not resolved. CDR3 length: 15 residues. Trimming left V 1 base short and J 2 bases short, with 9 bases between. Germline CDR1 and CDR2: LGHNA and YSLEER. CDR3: CASSQGQTGNQPQHF. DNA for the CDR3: TGCGCCAGCAGCCAAGGTCAGACCGGCAATCAGCCCCAGCATTTT.

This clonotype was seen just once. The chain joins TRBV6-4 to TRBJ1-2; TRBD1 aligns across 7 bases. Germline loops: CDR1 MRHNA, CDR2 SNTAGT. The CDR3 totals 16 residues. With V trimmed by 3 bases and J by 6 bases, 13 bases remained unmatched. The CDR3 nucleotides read TGTGCCAGCAGTGAATTCCCAGGGGGGAGTAGTGATGGCTACACCTTC. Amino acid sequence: CASSEFPGGSSDGYTF.

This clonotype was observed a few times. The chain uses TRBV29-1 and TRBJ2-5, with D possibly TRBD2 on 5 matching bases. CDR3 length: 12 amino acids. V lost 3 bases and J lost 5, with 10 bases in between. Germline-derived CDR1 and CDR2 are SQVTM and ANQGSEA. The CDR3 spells CSVDAGKETQYF. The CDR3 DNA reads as TGCAGCGTTGATGCCGGGAAGGAGACCCAGTACTTC.